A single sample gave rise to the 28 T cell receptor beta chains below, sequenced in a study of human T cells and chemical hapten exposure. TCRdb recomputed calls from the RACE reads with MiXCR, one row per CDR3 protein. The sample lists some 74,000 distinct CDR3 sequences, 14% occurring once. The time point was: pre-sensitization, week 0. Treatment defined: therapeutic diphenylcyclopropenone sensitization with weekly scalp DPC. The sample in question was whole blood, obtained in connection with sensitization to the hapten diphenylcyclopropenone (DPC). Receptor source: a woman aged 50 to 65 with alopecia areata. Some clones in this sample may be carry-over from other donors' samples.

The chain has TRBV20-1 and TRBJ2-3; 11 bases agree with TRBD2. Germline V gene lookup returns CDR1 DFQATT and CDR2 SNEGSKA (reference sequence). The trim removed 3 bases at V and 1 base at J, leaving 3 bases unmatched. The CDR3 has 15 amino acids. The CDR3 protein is CSARMTSGGTDTQYF. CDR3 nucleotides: TGCAGTGCTAGGATGACTAGCGGGGGCACAGATACGCAGTATTTT.

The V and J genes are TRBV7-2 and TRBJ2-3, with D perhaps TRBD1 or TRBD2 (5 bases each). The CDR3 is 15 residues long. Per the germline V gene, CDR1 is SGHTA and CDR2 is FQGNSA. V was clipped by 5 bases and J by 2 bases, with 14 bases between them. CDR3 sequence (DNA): TGTGCCAGCAGCCACCGGGGCCAGATCACAGATACGCAGTATTTT. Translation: CASSHRGQITDTQYF. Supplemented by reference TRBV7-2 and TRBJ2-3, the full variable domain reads GAGVSQSPSNKVTEKGKDVELRCDPISGHTALYWYRQSLGQGLEFLIYFQGNSAPDKSGLPSDRFSAERTGGSVSTLTIQRTQQEDSAVYLCASSHRGQITDTQYFGPGTRLTVL.

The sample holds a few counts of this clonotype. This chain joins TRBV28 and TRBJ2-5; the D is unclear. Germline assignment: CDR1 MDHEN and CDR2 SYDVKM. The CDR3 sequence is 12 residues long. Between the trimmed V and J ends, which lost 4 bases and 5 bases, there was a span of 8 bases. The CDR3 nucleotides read TGTGCCAGCAGTTCCCTTGTGGAGACCCAGTACTTC. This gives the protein CASSSLVETQYF. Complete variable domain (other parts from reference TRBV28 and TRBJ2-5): DVKVTQSSRYLVKRTGEKVFLECVQDMDHENMFWYRQDPGLGLRLIYFSYDVKMKEKGDIPEGYSVSREKKERFSLILESASTNQTSMYLCASSSLVETQYFGPGTRLLVL.

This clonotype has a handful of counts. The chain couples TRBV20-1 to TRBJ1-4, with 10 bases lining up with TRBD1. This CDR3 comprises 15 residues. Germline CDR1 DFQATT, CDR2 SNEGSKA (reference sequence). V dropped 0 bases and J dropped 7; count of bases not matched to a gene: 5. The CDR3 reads CSARETGTGVEKLFF. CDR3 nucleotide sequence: TGCAGTGCTAGAGAGACCGGGACAGGGGTTGAAAAACTGTTTTTT.

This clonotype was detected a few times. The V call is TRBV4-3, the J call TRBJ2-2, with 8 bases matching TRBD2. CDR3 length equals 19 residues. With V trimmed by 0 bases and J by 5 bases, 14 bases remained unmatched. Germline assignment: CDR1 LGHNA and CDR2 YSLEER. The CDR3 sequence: CASSQDLGGSLAGTGELFF. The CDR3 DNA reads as TGCGCCAGCAGCCAAGATCTAGGAGGTTCCCTAGCGGGTACCGGGGAGCTGTTTTTT.

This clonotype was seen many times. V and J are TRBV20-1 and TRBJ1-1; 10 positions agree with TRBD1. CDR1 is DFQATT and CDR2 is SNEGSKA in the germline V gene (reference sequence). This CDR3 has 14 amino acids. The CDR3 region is CSRQGARGNTEAFF. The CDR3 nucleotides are TGCTCGAGACAGGGGGCAAGGGGGAACACTGAAGCTTTCTTT.

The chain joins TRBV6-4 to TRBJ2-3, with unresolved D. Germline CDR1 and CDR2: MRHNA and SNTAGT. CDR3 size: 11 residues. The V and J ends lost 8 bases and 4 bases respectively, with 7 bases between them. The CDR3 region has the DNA TGTGCCAGCGGAGAAGCAGATACGCAGTATTTT. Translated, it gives CASGEADTQYF.

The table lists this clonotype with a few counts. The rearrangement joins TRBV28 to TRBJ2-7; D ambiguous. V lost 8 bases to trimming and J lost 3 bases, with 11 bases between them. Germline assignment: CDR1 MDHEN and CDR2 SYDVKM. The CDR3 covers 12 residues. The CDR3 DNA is TGTGCCAGCGCTGACACCCACTACGAGCAGTACTTC. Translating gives CASADTHYEQYF.

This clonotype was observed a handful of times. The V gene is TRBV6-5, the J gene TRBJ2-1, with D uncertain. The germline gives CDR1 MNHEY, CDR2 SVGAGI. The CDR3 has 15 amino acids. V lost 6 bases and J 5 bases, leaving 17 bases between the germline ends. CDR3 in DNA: TGTGCCAGCAGGGCGAGCCACCTCCCCCACAATGAGCAGTTCTTC. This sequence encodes CASRASHLPHNEQFF.

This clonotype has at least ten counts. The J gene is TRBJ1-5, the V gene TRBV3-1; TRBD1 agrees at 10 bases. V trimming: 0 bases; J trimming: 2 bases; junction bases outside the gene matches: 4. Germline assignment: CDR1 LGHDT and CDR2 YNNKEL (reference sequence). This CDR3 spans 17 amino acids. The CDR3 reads CASSQETGTGGNQPQHF. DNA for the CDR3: TGTGCCAGCAGCCAAGAGACCGGGACAGGGGGCAATCAGCCCCAGCATTTT. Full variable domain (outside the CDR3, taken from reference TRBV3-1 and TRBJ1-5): DTAVSQTPKYLVTQMGNDKSIKCEQNLGHDTMYWYKQDSKKFLKIMFSYNNKELIINETVPNRFSPKSPDKAHLNLHINSLELGDSAVYFCASSQETGTGGNQPQHFGDGTRLSIL.

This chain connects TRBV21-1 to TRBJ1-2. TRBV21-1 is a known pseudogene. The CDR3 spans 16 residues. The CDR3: CASSKGSRRRNYGYTF. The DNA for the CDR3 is TGTGCCAGCAGCAAAGGCAGCCGGAGAAGGAACTATGGCTACACCTTC.

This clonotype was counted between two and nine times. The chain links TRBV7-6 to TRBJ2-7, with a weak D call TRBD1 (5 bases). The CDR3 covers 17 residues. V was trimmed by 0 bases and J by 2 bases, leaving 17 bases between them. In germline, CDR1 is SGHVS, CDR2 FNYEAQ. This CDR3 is CASSLAPAQGIPYEQYF. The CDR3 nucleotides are TGTGCCAGCAGCTTAGCTCCGGCGCAGGGTATCCCCTACGAGCAGTACTTC.

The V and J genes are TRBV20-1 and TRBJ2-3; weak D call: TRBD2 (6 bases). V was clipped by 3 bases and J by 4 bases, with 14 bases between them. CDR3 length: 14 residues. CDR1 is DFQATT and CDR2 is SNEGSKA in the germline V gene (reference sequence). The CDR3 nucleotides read TGCAGTGCTAGTGTGCCGGGAGTAGCAGATACGCAGTATTTT. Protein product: CSASVPGVADTQYF.

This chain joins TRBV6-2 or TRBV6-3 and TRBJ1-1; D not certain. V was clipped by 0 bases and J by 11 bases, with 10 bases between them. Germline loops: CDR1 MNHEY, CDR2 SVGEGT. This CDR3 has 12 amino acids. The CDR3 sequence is CASSYSMRKAFF. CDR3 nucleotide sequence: TGTGCCAGCAGTTACTCGATGCGGAAGGCTTTCTTT.

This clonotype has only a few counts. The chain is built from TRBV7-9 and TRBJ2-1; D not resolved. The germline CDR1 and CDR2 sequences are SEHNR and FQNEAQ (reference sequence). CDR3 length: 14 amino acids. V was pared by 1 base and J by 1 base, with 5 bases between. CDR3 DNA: TGTGCCAGCAGCTTAGTCCTTTCCTACAATGAGCAGTTCTTC. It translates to CASSLVLSYNEQFF.

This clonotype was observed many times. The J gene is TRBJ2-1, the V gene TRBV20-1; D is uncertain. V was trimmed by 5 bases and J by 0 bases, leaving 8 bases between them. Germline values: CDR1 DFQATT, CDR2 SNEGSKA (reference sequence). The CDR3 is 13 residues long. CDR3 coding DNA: TGCAGTGCTGGCTCGAGCTCCTACAATGAGCAGTTCTTC. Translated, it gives CSAGSSSYNEQFF.

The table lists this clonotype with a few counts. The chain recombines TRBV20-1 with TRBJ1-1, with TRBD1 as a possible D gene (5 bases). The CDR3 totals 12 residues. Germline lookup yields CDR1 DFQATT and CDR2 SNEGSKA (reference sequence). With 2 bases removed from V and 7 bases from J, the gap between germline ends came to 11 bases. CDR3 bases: TGCAGTGCTAGACGCAGGGCAGATGAAGCTTTCTTT. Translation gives CSARRRADEAFF.

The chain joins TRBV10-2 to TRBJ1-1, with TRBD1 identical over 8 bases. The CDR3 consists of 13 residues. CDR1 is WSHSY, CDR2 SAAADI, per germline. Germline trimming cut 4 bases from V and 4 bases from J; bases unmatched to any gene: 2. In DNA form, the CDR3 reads TGCGCCAGCAGTGTAACAGGGGGCACTGAAGCTTTCTTT. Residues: CASSVTGGTEAFF.

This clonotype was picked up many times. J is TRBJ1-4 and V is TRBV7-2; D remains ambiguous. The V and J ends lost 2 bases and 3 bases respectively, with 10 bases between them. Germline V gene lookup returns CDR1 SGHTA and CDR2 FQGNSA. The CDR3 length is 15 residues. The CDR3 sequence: CASSLSEQPNEKLFF. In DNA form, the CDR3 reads TGTGCCAGCAGCTTATCAGAGCAACCTAATGAAAAACTGTTTTTT. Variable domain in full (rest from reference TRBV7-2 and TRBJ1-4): GAGVSQSPSNKVTEKGKDVELRCDPISGHTALYWYRQSLGQGLEFLIYFQGNSAPDKSGLPSDRFSAERTGGSVSTLTIQRTQQEDSAVYLCASSLSEQPNEKLFFGSGTQLSVL.

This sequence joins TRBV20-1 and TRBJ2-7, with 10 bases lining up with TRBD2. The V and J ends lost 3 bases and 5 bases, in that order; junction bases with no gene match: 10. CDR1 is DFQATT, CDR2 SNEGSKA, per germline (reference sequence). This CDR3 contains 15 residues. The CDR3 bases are TGCAGTGCTAGTGTAGCGGGAGGCCTAAATCACGAGCAGTACTTC. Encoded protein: CSASVAGGLNHEQYF.

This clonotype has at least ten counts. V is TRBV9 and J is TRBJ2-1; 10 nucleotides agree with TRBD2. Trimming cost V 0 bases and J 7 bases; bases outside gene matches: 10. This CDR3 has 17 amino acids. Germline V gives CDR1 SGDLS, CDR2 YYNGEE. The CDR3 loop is CASSVVLAGVMGNEQFF. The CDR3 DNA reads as TGTGCCAGCAGCGTAGTTCTAGCGGGAGTGATGGGGAATGAGCAGTTCTTC.

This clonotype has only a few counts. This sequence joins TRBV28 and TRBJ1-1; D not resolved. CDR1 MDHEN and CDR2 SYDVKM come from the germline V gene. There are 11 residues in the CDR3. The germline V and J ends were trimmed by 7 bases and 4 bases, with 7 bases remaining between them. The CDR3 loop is CASKLVTEAFF. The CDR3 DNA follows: TGTGCCAGCAAGTTGGTCACTGAAGCTTTCTTT.

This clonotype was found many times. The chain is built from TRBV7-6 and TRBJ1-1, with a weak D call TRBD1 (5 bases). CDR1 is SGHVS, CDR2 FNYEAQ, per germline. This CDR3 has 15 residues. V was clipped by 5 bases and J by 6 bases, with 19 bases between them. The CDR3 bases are TGTGCCAGCAGCATGGTTTCCGGGGACGGGGCTGAAGCTTTCTTT. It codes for CASSMVSGDGAEAFF.

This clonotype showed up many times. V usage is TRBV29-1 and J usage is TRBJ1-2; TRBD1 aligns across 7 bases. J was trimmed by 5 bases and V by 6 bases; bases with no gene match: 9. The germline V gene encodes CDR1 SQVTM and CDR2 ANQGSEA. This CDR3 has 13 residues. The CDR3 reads CSVAIGTAYGYTF. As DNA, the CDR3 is TGCAGCGTCGCAATCGGGACAGCTTATGGCTACACCTTC.

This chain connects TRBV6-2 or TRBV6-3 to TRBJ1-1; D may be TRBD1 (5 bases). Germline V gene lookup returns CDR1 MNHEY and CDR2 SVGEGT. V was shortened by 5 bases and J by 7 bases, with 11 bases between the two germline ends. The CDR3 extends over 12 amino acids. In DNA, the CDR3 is TGTGCCAGCAGTCCCGGGACTCTTGAAGCTTTCTTT. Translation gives CASSPGTLEAFF.

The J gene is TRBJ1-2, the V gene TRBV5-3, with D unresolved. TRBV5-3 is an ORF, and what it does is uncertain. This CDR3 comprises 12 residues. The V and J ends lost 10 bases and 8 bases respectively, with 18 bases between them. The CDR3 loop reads CARRASTKGYTF. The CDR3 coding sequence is TGTGCCCGACGAGCGTCGACTAAAGGCTACACCTTC.

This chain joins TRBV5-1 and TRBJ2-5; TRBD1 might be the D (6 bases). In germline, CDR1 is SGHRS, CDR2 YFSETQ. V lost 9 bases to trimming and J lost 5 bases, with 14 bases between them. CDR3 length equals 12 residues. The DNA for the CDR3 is TGCGCCACCCGACAGGACCTCGAGACCCAGTACTTC. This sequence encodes CATRQDLETQYF.

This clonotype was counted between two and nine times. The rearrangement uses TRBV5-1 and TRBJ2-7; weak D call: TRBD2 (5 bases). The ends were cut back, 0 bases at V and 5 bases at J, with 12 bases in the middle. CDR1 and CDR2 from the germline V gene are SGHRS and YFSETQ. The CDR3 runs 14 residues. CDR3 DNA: TGCGCCAGCAGCTTGGACAGCCACGGGGACGAGCAGTACTTC. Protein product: CASSLDSHGDEQYF.